One TCR beta chain is described in this entry. Its antigen is as yet unknown. Some clones are missing from TCRdb's copy, which holds only in-frame ones; the method was immunoSEQ multiplex PCR. The sample records 150,000 to 200,000 clones, approximately 90% being singletons. The CDR3 extends over 17 amino acids. With 2 bases removed from V and 6 bases from J, the gap between germline ends came to 19 bases. Germline V gene sequence: CDR1 SGHDN, CDR2 FVKESK. Second-dose timings of about 4 or about 12 weeks were pooled. This entry comes from a study of T cell responses to AZD1222 COVID-19 vaccine. Study results and caveats: Spike-specific TCR breadth and depth grew following two AZD1222 doses. Regions 160-218 and 743-854 held dominance among vaccine-associated CD4 TCRs, which spanned spike.

The gene calls are TRBV14 and TRBJ2-2; tentatively, D is TRBD2 (5 bases). The specimen was peripheral blood, collected 28 days after the second AZD1222 dose. The sequence was obtained from an adult who received the AZD1222 COVID-19 vaccine. As DNA, the CDR3 is TGTGCCAGCAGCCAACGAGGGCGGGCCCCTAACGCCGGGGAGCTGTTTTTT. This sequence encodes CASSQRGRAPNAGELFF.